A selection of T cell receptor beta chains follows, all from one sample in a study of blood T cell repertoires in COVID-19. Assay: immunoSEQ multiplex PCR; the TCRdb copy retains only in-frame clones and omits some. Altogether about 130,000 clones are present, about four fifths being singletons, with the ten largest covering more than 10%. The sample consisted of peripheral blood. These receptors came from a woman aged 55-69 years with acute or convalescent COVID-19. Each CDR3 is given with its conserved first and last residue. D genes are given only for firm matches. A clone size is listed for some rows: how often the clone was seen (once, few, many), or a class if it is expanded.

V: TRBV3-1/TRBV3-2
size: -
J: TRBJ1-2
length: 14
D: -
DNA: TGTGCCAGCAGCCAAGGAACACAGGTCTATGGCTACACCTTC
CDR3: CASSQGTQVYGYTF

V: TRBV4-2
size: -
J: TRBJ2-7
length: 16
D: TRBD2
DNA: TGTGCCAGCAGCCCTGGAGTCGGGGGGGCAGTCTACGAGCAGTACTTC
CDR3: CASSPGVGGAVYEQYF

V: TRBV6-2/TRBV6-3
size: few
J: TRBJ1-2
length: 14
D: TRBD1
DNA: TGTGCCAGCAGTTACGAGGGGGACAGCAGAGGCTACACCTTC
CDR3: CASSYEGDSRGYTF

V: TRBV6-1
size: few
J: TRBJ1-2
length: 13
D: -
DNA: TGTGCCAGCAGTCAAGCAGACAGCTATGGCTACACCTTC
CDR3: CASSQADSYGYTF

V: TRBV12-3/TRBV12-4
size: once
J: TRBJ2-1
length: 11
D: -
DNA: TGTGCCAGCAGTTCTGGAGGCGAGCAGTTCTTC
CDR3: CASSSGGEQFF

V: TRBV5-5
size: -
J: TRBJ1-5
length: 16
D: TRBD1
DNA: TGTGCCAGCAGCTGGATACGGACAGGGGCCAATCAGCCCCAGCATTTT
CDR3: CASSWIRTGANQPQHF

V: TRBV12-3/TRBV12-4
size: -
J: TRBJ1-2
length: 13
D: -
DNA: TGTGCCAGCAGTTTGCTCGGTTACTATGGCTACACCTTC
CDR3: CASSLLGYYGYTF

V: TRBV18
size: once
J: TRBJ1-4
length: 15
D: TRBD1
DNA: TGTGCCAGCTCTCTACAGGGGAGCGTCGGTGAAAAACTGTTTTTT
CDR3: CASSLQGSVGEKLFF

V: TRBV12-5
size: -
J: TRBJ1-4
length: 14
D: -
DNA: TGTGCTAGTGGCCCGGGACTGGATAATGAAAAACTGTTTTTT
CDR3: CASGPGLDNEKLFF

V: TRBV6-1
size: -
J: TRBJ1-6
length: 14
D: -
DNA: TGTGCCAGCAGTGAAGAGAGGGGGAGTTCACCCCTCCACTTT
CDR3: CASSEERGSSPLHF

V: TRBV7-3
size: -
J: TRBJ2-3
length: 17
D: TRBD2
DNA: TGTGCCAGCAGCCCCCGACTAGCGGGGGGGCCAATTGATACGCAGTATTTT
CDR3: CASSPRLAGGPIDTQYF

V: TRBV4-1
size: -
J: TRBJ2-5
length: 15
D: -
DNA: TGCGCCAGCAGCCAAGATAGAGGGAGTCAAGAGACCCAGTACTTC
CDR3: CASSQDRGSQETQYF

V: TRBV7-3
size: -
J: TRBJ2-5
length: 15
D: -
DNA: TGTGCCAGCAGCCCGGGGGGCGGGGGTGAAGAGACCCAGTACTTC
CDR3: CASSPGGGGEETQYF

V: TRBV3-1/TRBV3-2
size: few
J: TRBJ1-6
length: 12
D: -
DNA: TGTGCCAGCAGCGAGGATAATTCACCCCTCCACTTT
CDR3: CASSEDNSPLHF

V: TRBV27
size: -
J: TRBJ1-5
length: 13
D: -
DNA: TGTGCCAGCAGTTTGGGAGTTGGTCAGCCCCAGCATTTT
CDR3: CASSLGVGQPQHF

V: TRBV30
size: -
J: TRBJ2-2
length: 15
D: TRBD1
DNA: TGTGCCTGGAGTTTAGGGACAGTGAACACCGGGGAGCTGTTTTTT
CDR3: CAWSLGTVNTGELFF

V: TRBV19
size: -
J: TRBJ2-7
length: 17
D: TRBD2
DNA: TGTGCCAGTAGTATATCAGCGGGGGGCCCCTACTCTTACGAGCAGTACTTC
CDR3: CASSISAGGPYSYEQYF

V: TRBV19
size: -
J: TRBJ1-2
length: 14
D: TRBD1
DNA: TGTGCCAGTAGTATCGGGCAGGGGGGCTATGGCTACACCTTC
CDR3: CASSIGQGGYGYTF

V: TRBV5-1
size: -
J: TRBJ1-1
length: 14
D: TRBD1
DNA: TGCGCCAGCAGCTGGGGACAGCCGAACACTGAAGCTTTCTTT
CDR3: CASSWGQPNTEAFF

V: TRBV7-9
size: -
J: TRBJ1-4
length: 15
D: -
DNA: TGTGCCAGCAGCTTAGCGGCAGAAGTTAATGAAAAACTGTTTTTT
CDR3: CASSLAAEVNEKLFF

V: TRBV6-1
size: -
J: TRBJ2-7
length: 13
D: -
DNA: TGTGCCAGCAGTTATCGACTGGTTTACGAGCAGTACTTC
CDR3: CASSYRLVYEQYF

V: TRBV18
size: -
J: TRBJ1-2
length: 12
D: -
DNA: TGTGCCAGCTTCAAAACTAACTATGGCTACACCTTC
CDR3: CASFKTNYGYTF

V: TRBV19
size: once
J: TRBJ2-7
length: 16
D: TRBD2
DNA: TGTGCCAGTAACCCTAGGCCGGGACTAGCTACGTCCGAGCAGTACTTC
CDR3: CASNPRPGLATSEQYF

V: TRBV18
size: -
J: TRBJ1-2
length: 13
D: -
DNA: TGTGCCAGCTCACTTACGACAGGCGATGGCTACACCTTC
CDR3: CASSLTTGDGYTF

V: TRBV25-1
size: -
J: TRBJ2-7
length: 14
D: TRBD1
DNA: TGTGCCACCCGGGACAGGGGGCCCTCCTACGAGCAGTACTTC
CDR3: CATRDRGPSYEQYF

V: TRBV5-1
size: -
J: TRBJ2-7
length: 12
D: -
DNA: TGCGCCAGCAGTACTGATTCCTACGAGCAGTACTTC
CDR3: CASSTDSYEQYF

V: TRBV29-1
size: -
J: TRBJ1-1
length: 14
D: -
DNA: TGCAGCGTTCTCCCGCCGGGAATGAACACTGAAGCTTTCTTT
CDR3: CSVLPPGMNTEAFF

V: TRBV6-5
size: once
J: TRBJ2-2
length: 15
D: TRBD2
DNA: TGTGCCAGCTGTTGGGCTAGCGGGGGGACCGGGGAGCTGTTTTTT
CDR3: CASCWASGGTGELFF

V: TRBV5-5
size: once
J: TRBJ1-1
length: 15
D: TRBD1
DNA: TGTGCCAGCAGCCGTGGACAGGGGGCTGGCACTGAAGCTTTCTTT
CDR3: CASSRGQGAGTEAFF

V: TRBV11-2
size: -
J: TRBJ1-6
length: 14
D: TRBD1
DNA: TGTGCCAGCAGCTCAGGGACAGGGATAACACCCCTCCACTTT
CDR3: CASSSGTGITPLHF

V: TRBV9
size: -
J: TRBJ1-2
length: 13
D: -
DNA: TGTGCCAGCAGCGTAGTGTCAGGGGATGGCTACACCTTC
CDR3: CASSVVSGDGYTF

V: TRBV7-2
size: few
J: TRBJ2-7
length: 15
D: TRBD1
DNA: TGTGCCAGCAGCCTACGCTGGATAGGGACAGGCGGGCAGTACTTC
CDR3: CASSLRWIGTGGQYF

V: TRBV25-1
size: few
J: TRBJ1-2
length: 14
D: -
DNA: TGTGCCAGCAGTGAATGGAAGGGGCGAGGCGGCTACACCTTC
CDR3: CASSEWKGRGGYTF

V: TRBV18
size: -
J: TRBJ1-5
length: 16
D: TRBD1
DNA: TGTGCCAGCTCACTCTACGGGACAGGGGGACTTCAGCCCCAGCATTTT
CDR3: CASSLYGTGGLQPQHF

V: TRBV27
size: -
J: TRBJ1-2
length: 14
D: TRBD1
DNA: TGTGCCAGCAGTTTGGCCGGGACAGAGTATGGCTACACCTTC
CDR3: CASSLAGTEYGYTF

V: TRBV18
size: -
J: TRBJ1-1
length: 12
D: -
DNA: TGTGCCAGCTCACCGGGCTGGGAGCAAGCTTTCTTT
CDR3: CASSPGWEQAFF

V: TRBV7-8
size: -
J: TRBJ1-2
length: 13
D: TRBD1
DNA: TGTGCCAGCAGCCCTCCGACAGGGGTAGGCTACACCTTC
CDR3: CASSPPTGVGYTF

V: TRBV7-2
size: -
J: TRBJ2-3
length: 16
D: -
DNA: TGTGCCAGCAGCTTAGACACTACTCCCTTCACAGATACGCAGTATTTT
CDR3: CASSLDTTPFTDTQYF

V: TRBV7-8
size: -
J: TRBJ1-5
length: 17
D: TRBD1
DNA: TGTGCCAGCAGCTTCCAGACAGGGATATCCCCTAATCAGCCCCAGCATTTT
CDR3: CASSFQTGISPNQPQHF

V: TRBV9
size: -
J: TRBJ1-6
length: 14
D: -
DNA: TGTGCCAGCAGCGAGGGAGGGGGGAATTCACCCCTCCACTTT
CDR3: CASSEGGGNSPLHF